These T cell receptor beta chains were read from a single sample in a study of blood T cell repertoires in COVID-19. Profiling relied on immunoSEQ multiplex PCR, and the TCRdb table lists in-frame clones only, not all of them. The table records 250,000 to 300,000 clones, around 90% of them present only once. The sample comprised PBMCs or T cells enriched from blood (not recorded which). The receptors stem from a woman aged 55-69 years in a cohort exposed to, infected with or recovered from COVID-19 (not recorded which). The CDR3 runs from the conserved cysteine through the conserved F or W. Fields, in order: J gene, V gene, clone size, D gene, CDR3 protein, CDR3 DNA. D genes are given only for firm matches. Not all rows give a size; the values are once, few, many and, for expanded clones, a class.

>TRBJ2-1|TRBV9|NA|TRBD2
CASSERLAGGYNEQFF
TGTGCCAGCAGCGAGCGACTAGCGGGAGGTTACAATGAGCAGTTCTTC
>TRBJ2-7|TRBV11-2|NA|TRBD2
CASSLAGPIYEQYF
TGTGCCAGCTCACTAGCGGGTCCCATCTACGAGCAGTACTTC
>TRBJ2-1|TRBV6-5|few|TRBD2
CASSYSSAGGPDEQFF
TGTGCCAGCAGTTACTCGAGTGCGGGAGGGCCTGATGAGCAGTTCTTC
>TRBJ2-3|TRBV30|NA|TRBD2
CAWSSGRAGDTQYF
TGTGCCTGGAGTAGCGGGAGGGCGGGAGATACGCAGTATTTT
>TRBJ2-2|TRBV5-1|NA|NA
CASNTHRDRSGELFF
TGCGCCAGCAACACCCACAGGGACCGGTCCGGGGAGCTGTTTTTT
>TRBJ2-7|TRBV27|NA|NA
CASSPTAYNYEQYF
TGTGCCAGCAGTCCGACAGCCTATAACTACGAGCAGTACTTC
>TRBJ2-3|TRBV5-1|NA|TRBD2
CASSLDLAGGLGTDTQYF
TGCGCCAGCAGCTTGGACCTAGCGGGAGGGTTGGGCACAGATACGCAGTATTTT
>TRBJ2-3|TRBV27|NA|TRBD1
CASFDRGHTDTQYF
TGTGCCAGCTTCGACAGGGGGCATACAGATACGCAGTATTTT
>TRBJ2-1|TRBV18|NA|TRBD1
CASSPWTGSAYNEQFF
TGTGCCAGCTCACCCTGGACAGGGTCTGCCTACAATGAGCAGTTCTTC
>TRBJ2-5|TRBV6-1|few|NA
CASSDNWGRETQYF
TGTGCCAGCAGTGATAATTGGGGGCGGGAGACCCAGTACTTC
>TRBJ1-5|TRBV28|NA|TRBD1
CASSPIDRENQPQHF
TGTGCCAGCAGTCCCATCGACAGGGAGAATCAGCCCCAGCATTTT
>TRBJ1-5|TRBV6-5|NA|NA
CASSAGSYSNQPQHF
TGTGCCAGCAGCGCGGGGAGCTATAGCAATCAGCCCCAGCATTTT
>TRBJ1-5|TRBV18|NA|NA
CASSPPALSNQPQHF
TGTGCCAGCTCACCACCGGCCCTTAGCAATCAGCCCCAGCATTTT
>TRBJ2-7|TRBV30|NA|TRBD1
CAWTPRRGQGARRADEQYF
TGTGCCTGGACTCCTCGGAGGGGACAGGGGGCGCGGCGGGCCGACGAGCAGTACTTC
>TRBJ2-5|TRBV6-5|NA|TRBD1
CASSPGQGGKTQYF
TGTGCCAGCAGCCCCGGACAGGGGGGGAAGACCCAGTACTTC
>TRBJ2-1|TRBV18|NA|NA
CASSPSRDEQFF
TGTGCCAGCTCACCAAGCAGGGATGAGCAGTTCTTC
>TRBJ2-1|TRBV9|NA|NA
CASSVDHNSYNEQFF
TGTGCCAGCAGCGTAGATCACAACTCCTACAATGAGCAGTTCTTC
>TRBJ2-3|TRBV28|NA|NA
CASSVGGASTDTQYF
TGTGCCAGCAGCGTTGGGGGGGCGAGCACAGATACGCAGTATTTT
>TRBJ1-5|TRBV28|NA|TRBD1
CASSDRGSNQPQHF
TGTGCCAGCAGTGACAGGGGGAGCAATCAGCCCCAGCATTTT
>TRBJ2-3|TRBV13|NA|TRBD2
CASSSGLAGAADTQYF
TGTGCCAGCAGCTCGGGACTAGCGGGAGCAGCAGATACGCAGTATTTT
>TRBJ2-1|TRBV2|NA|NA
CASSVRPRGYNEQFF
TGTGCCAGCAGTGTACGTCCGAGGGGGTACAATGAGCAGTTCTTC
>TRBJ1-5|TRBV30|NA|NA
CAGQLSNQPQHF
TGTGCCGGACAGCTTAGCAATCAGCCCCAGCATTTT
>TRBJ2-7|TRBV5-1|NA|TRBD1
CASSLVPGGMYEQYF
TGCGCCAGCAGCTTGGTTCCAGGGGGCATGTACGAGCAGTACTTC
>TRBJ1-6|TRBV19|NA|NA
CASSSVGNSPLHF
TGTGCCAGTAGTAGCGTCGGGAATTCACCCCTCCACTTT
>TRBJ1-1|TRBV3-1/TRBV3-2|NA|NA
CASSQKGTYTEAFF
TGTGCCAGCAGCCAAAAAGGGACTTACACTGAAGCTTTCTTT
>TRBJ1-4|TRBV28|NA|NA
CASSPTGSDNEKLFF
TGTGCCAGCAGTCCCACGGGTTCCGATAATGAAAAACTGTTTTTT
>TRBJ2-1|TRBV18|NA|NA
CASSRGGASPYNEQFF
TGTGCCAGCTCACGCGGCGGAGCCTCTCCCTACAATGAGCAGTTCTTC
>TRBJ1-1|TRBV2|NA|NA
CASRASSGGSTEAFF
TGTGCCAGCAGAGCCAGTTCGGGGGGCAGTACTGAAGCTTTCTTT
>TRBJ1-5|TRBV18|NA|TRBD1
CASSPDRFNQPQHF
TGTGCCAGCTCACCGGACAGGTTCAATCAGCCCCAGCATTTT
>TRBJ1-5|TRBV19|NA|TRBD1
CASSILPGQGYQPQHF
TGTGCCAGTAGTATTCTTCCGGGACAGGGTTATCAGCCCCAGCATTTT
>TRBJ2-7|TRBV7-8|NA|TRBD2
CASSLVGLAGTDPTRQYF
TGTGCCAGCAGCTTAGTTGGACTAGCGGGAACGGACCCTACGAGGCAGTACTTC
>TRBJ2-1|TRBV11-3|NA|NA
CASSLGYSGNEQFF
TGTGCCAGCAGCTTAGGATACAGCGGCAATGAGCAGTTCTTC
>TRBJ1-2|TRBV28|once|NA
CASRRAVVPYGYTF
TGTGCCAGCAGGCGTGCCGTGGTTCCCTATGGCTACACCTTC
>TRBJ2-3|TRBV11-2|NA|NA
CASSRRESDTQYF
TGTGCCAGCAGCCGACGGGAGTCAGATACGCAGTATTTT
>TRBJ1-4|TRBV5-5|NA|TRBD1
CASSLMDRAGEKLFF
TGTGCCAGCAGCTTGATGGACAGGGCAGGTGAAAAACTGTTTTTT
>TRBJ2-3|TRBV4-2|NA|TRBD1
CASSQQGQTLADTQYF
TGTGCCAGCAGCCAGCAGGGACAGACGCTCGCAGATACGCAGTATTTT
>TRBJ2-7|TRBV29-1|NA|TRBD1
CSVEKTGGHEQYF
TGCAGCGTTGAGAAGACAGGGGGCCACGAGCAGTACTTC
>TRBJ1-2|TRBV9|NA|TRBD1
CASSVDQGGSYTF
TGTGCCAGCAGCGTAGACCAGGGGGGAAGCTACACCTTC
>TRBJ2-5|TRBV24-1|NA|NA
CATSDQEQETQYF
TGTGCCACCAGTGACCAGGAACAAGAGACCCAGTACTTC
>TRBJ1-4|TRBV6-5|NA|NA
CAIGRQNEKLFF
TGTGCCATCGGTCGACAGAATGAAAAACTGTTTTTT
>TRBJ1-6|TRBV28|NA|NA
CASSLWERGFSPLHF
TGTGCCAGCAGTTTATGGGAGAGGGGGTTTTCACCCCTCCACTTT
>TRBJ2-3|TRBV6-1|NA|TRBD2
CASSARGSGRAIDTQYF
TGTGCCAGCAGTGCGAGGGGAAGCGGGAGGGCCATCGATACGCAGTATTTT
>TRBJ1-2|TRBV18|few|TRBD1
CASSVDRAANYGYTF
TGTGCCAGCTCGGTGGACAGGGCAGCTAACTATGGCTACACCTTC
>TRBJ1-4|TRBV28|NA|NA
CASSPAGGSGEKLFF
TGTGCCAGCAGTCCCGCGGGTGGGTCGGGTGAAAAACTGTTTTTT
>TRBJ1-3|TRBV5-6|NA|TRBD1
CASSHGQGAGNTIYF
TGTGCCAGCAGCCATGGACAGGGGGCTGGAAACACCATATATTTT
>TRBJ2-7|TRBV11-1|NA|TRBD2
CASSSSGLAGSYEQYF
TGTGCCAGCAGCTCGTCGGGACTAGCGGGGTCCTACGAGCAGTACTTC
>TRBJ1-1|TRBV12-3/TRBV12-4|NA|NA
CASSPRENTEAFF
TGTGCCAGCAGCCCCAGGGAGAACACTGAAGCTTTCTTT
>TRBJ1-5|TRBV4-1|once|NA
CASSQEEEGGTQPQHF
TGCGCCAGCAGCCAAGAGGAGGAGGGAGGAACTCAGCCCCAGCATTTT
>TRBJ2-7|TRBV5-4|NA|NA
CASSSGGDYEQYF
TGTGCCAGCAGTTCCGGAGGAGACTACGAGCAGTACTTC